This T cell receptor (beta chain) was recovered during a study of T-cell reconstitution after alpha-beta-depleted transplantation in children (dated by TCRdb to 2016 to 2017). For context, the study as a whole: The study quantitatively tracked T-cell immune reconstitution after TCRalphabeta/CD19-depleted allogeneic hematopoietic cell transplantation in children using TCR repertoire profiling.

Its CDR3 holds 14 amino acids, cysteine through phenylalanine. The DNA shown is the 42-base CDR3, in frame from base 1. Trimming costs V 2 bases and J 8 bases, and their ends lie 15 bases apart. CDR1 and CDR2 are read off the germline V gene (reference sequence) as DFQATT and SNEGSKA. Library creation used PCR. Sequencing relied on an Illumina HiSeq 2500. Molecular barcoding was employed in the preparation of TCR libraries, with unique molecular identifiers being used to normalize TCRbeta repertoire quantification. In TCRdb, the public reads were trimmed at Q25 with fastp and aligned with MiXCR, with productive beta chains retained. Rows with one shared CDR3 protein collapse into an entry with the most common genes and DNA. This sample gives about 610,000 distinct CDR3 sequences in total; under 12% of them show up just once. The ten largest clones capture 3.5% to 5% of the sample. The sample holds many counts of this clonotype. The antigen it binds to is not known. No clone much larger than this one lies a single base away; base qualities are absent.

The sequence links TRBV20-1 to TRBJ1-4; TRBD1 is a weak D gene call, 5 bases matching. The input for sequencing was PBMCs from the stem cell graft donor, taken from the stem cell graft. The sequence was collected from a human donor who donated a stem cell graft to a child with acute myeloid leukemia. The sequenced DNA: TGCAGTGCTAGATTCAAATCCGGGGGGGAAAAACTGTTTTTT. Its amino acids are CSARFKSGGEKLFF.